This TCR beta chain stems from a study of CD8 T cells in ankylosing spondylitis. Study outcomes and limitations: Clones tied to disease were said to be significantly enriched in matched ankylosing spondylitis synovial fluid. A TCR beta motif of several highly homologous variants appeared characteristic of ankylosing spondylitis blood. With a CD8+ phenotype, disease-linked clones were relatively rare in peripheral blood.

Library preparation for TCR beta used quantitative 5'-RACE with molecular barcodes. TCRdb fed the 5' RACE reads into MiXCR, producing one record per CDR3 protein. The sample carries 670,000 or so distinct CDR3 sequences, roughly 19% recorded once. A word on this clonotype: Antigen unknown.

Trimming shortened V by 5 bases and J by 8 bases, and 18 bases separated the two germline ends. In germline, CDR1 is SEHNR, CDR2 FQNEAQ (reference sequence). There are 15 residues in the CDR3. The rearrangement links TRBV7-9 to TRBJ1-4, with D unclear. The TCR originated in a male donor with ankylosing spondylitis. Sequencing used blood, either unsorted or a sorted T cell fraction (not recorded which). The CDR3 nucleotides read TGTGCCAGCAGCCCCTCGTCCTCCCCCGGGGAAAAACTGTTTTTT. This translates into CASSPSSSPGEKLFF.